What follows are 18 T cell receptor beta chains derived from one specimen sequenced in a study of CD4 and CD8 cells across lung adenocarcinoma regions. TCRdb itself ran the PCR reads through MiXCR, one entry per CDR3 protein. Of about 5,200 distinct CDR3 sequences detected, 50% appear once; the ten largest clones hold roughly 21%. Specimen: CD4+ T cells from the margin of a lung tumor. These receptors were taken from a male donor with lung adenocarcinoma. The CD4 and CD8 labels of this study may be unreliable.

The chain links TRBV6-5 to TRBJ2-4; D not certain. CDR1 is MNHEY and CDR2 is SVGAGI in the germline V gene. This CDR3 contains 13 residues. V was cut by 3 bases and J by 15 bases, with 18 bases left in between. The CDR3 nucleotides are TGTGCCAGCAGTTATGGTGGCAGTGTTAGGTGGTACTTC. It codes for CASSYGGSVRWYF.

The V and J genes are TRBV6-1 and TRBJ2-2; 8 positions match TRBD2. The CDR3 contains 13 residues. V trimming: 7 bases; J trimming: 16 bases; junction bases outside the gene matches: 14. Germline assignment: CDR1 MNHNS and CDR2 SASEGT. CDR3 in amino acids: CASNKREYGAQFF. In nucleotides, the CDR3 is TGTGCCAGCAACAAGCGGGAGTACGGGGCGCAGTTTTTT.

This clonotype appeared a few times. This rearrangement joins TRBV27 to TRBJ2-1, with TRBD1 matching over 9 bases. Matching the DNA end better, TRBJ2-7 makes the J call doubtful. The CDR3 totals 14 residues. Germline CDR1 is MNHEY and CDR2 is SMNVEV (reference sequence). The CDR3 reads CASSTNRGRYEQYF. CDR3 coding DNA: TGTGCCAGCAGCACCAACAGGGGGCGCTACGAGCAGTACTTC.

Turning to this clonotype: At one boundary the junction diverges from the germline segment, which might be a read error. The chain carries TRBV6-4 and TRBJ2-3; the D call may be TRBD1 or TRBD2 (6 bases each). The length of the CDR3 is 15 residues. CDR1 is MRHNA and CDR2 is SNTAGT in the germline V gene. The CDR3 DNA follows: TGTTCCAGCAGTGTCGGGGGCCGTGACGCAGAGACGCAGTATTTC. Amino acids: CSSSVGGRDAETQYF.

The genes are TRBV23-1 and TRBJ1-3; D is unclear. TRBV23-1 is assigned to the ORF class and has an uncertain function. The CDR3 consists of 13 residues. V dropped 11 bases and J dropped 2 bases, with 13 bases sitting between them. CDR3 sequence reads: CAEGKWTGNTIYF. CDR3 DNA: TGCGCCGAGGGAAAATGGACTGGAAACACCATATATTTT.

V is TRBV6-1 and J is TRBJ2-4, with 8 bases fitting TRBD2. Per the germline V gene, CDR1 is MNHNS and CDR2 is SASEGT. J gave up 13 bases and V 7 bases, and 12 bases lay outside the gene matches. CDR3 size: 13 residues. CDR3 nucleotide sequence: TGTGCCAGCAACACGGGGGGGGGAAATGAGCAGTACTTC. This translates into CASNTGGGNEQYF.

In DNA form, the CDR3 reads TGTGCCAGCAGCTTGAGCGGGACCTCCTACAATGAGCAGTTCTTC. Translation: CASSLSGTSYNEQFF. The chain recombines TRBV5-5 with TRBJ2-1; 7 bases are a match to TRBD2. CDR3 size: 15 residues. Germline-derived CDR1 and CDR2 are SGHKS and YYEKEE (reference sequence). Trimming removed 1 base from V and 0 bases from J; junction bases left unmatched: 1.

Comments on this clonotype: Sequence at one end of the junction differs from germline and may be a read error. The chain employs TRBV25-1 and TRBJ2-4; D may be TRBD1 (5 bases). The CDR3 is made up of 13 amino acids. The germline V gene encodes CDR1 MGHDK and CDR2 SYGVNS. The CDR3 reads CASSKTGKNIQYF. In nucleotides, the CDR3 is TGTGCCAGCAGTAAAACAGGCAAAAACATTCAGTATTTC.

The chain recombines TRBV11-3 with TRBJ2-1; TRBD2 agrees at 8 bases. The trim removed 6 bases at V and 8 bases at J, leaving 18 bases unmatched. Per germline, CDR1 SGHNT and CDR2 YENEEA. The CDR3 has 17 amino acids. This CDR3 is CASRRRAVAGSGDEQFF. As DNA, the CDR3 is TGTGCCAGCAGACGAAGGGCCGTAGCGGGATCCGGCGATGAGCAGTTCTTC.

The chain is built from TRBV6-1 and TRBJ2-3; either TRBD1 or TRBD2 may supply D (7 bases each). The J call may be wrong; the DNA end is better matched by TRBJ2-7. Germline V gene lookup returns CDR1 MNHNS and CDR2 SASEGT. This CDR3 spans 15 amino acids. The CDR3 region is CAAGEGGGGPDTQYF. CDR3 DNA sequence: TGTGCCGCGGGTGAAGGGGGCGGGGGCCCAGATACGCAGTACTTC.

V and J are TRBV6-1 and TRBJ2-3, with D perhaps TRBD1 (6 bases). CDR1 and CDR2 from the germline V gene are MNHNS and SASEGT. The ends were cut back, 5 bases at V and 0 bases at J, with 9 bases in the middle. This CDR3 spans 14 amino acids. CDR3 amino acids: CASSIGQSTDTQYF. For the CDR3, the DNA is TGTGCCAGCAGTATTGGACAGAGCACAGATACGCAGTATTTT.

The genes are TRBV6-1 and TRBJ2-4; 8 bases line up with TRBD1. Germline values: CDR1 MNHNS, CDR2 SASEGT. This CDR3 has 15 amino acids. V was clipped by 6 bases and J by 6 bases; unmatched bases: 10. The CDR3 sequence is CASRRPGQEANIQYF. The CDR3 DNA reads as TGTGCCAGCAGGCGCCCGGGACAGGAAGCAAACATTCAGTACTTC.

This clonotype was seen a single time. A junction boundary mismatches the germline segment, possibly from a read error. This CDR3 is CASSDGSGSEDMQYF. The CDR3 DNA is TGTGCCAGCAGTGACGGGAGCGGGAGTGAAGATATGCAGTACTTT. This chain connects TRBV6-4 to TRBJ2-3; TRBD2 agrees at 8 bases. The length of the CDR3 is 15 residues. Per germline, CDR1 MRHNA and CDR2 SNTAGT.

This clonotype is deemed medium-sized (0.01 to 0.1%). The chain recombines TRBV6-1 with TRBJ2-3, with D unclear. Germline CDR1 and CDR2: MNHNS and SASEGT. This CDR3 is built from 14 residues. V was trimmed by 11 bases and J by 6 bases, leaving 21 bases between them. The CDR3 is CAGKMHLESDTQYF. CDR3 nucleotides: TGTGCCGGAAAGATGCACCTTGAGTCGGATACGCAGTATTTT.

The V and J genes are TRBV7-8 and TRBJ2-1, with 7 bases that match TRBD2. The germline V gene has CDR1 SGHVS and CDR2 FQNEAQ. V was clipped by 4 bases and J by 5 bases; unmatched bases: 8. CDR3 size: 15 residues. CDR3 in DNA: TGTGCCAGCAGCTCGAAACAGCGGGGCGACAATGAGCAGTTCTTC. As protein: CASSSKQRGDNEQFF.

This clonotype is labeled medium-sized (0.01 to 0.1%). V and J are TRBV5-1 and TRBJ2-1, with 7 bases fitting TRBD1. Germline CDR1 is SGHRS and CDR2 is YFSETQ. CDR3 length: 15 residues. V gave up 1 base and J gave up 6 bases; unmatched junction bases: 7. CDR3 residues: CASSLQGQPSNEQFF. The CDR3 DNA follows: TGCGCCAGCAGCTTGCAGGGACAGCCGTCCAATGAGCAGTTCTTC.

This clonotype was observed a few times. This sequence joins TRBV6-1 and TRBJ2-1; D remains unclear. Germline CDR1 is MNHNS and CDR2 is SASEGT. The CDR3 sequence is 14 residues long. Deletions cut 6 bases from V and 0 bases from J, with 9 bases between. The CDR3 coding sequence is TGTGCCAGCAGGGCTGTTAGCTCCTACAATGAGCAGTTCTTC. It translates to CASRAVSSYNEQFF.

The chain recombines TRBV10-1 with TRBJ2-3, with TRBD2 identical over 8 bases. The J call may be incorrect, as the DNA end agrees better with TRBJ2-7. The germline gives CDR1 WNHNN, CDR2 SYGVQD (reference sequence). There are 16 residues in the CDR3. The CDR3 sequence: CASGGRGSGGPDTQYF. The CDR3 DNA sequence: TGCGCCAGCGGGGGGCGGGGGAGCGGGGGCCCAGATACGCAGTACTTC.